This T cell receptor beta chain was obtained from a study of shared clonotypes between healthy human individuals (dated by TCRdb to the early 2020s). Concerning the study at large: The cohort comprised two women and a few men aged 18 to 49 years. To increase sequencing depth and limit assay-specific biases, TCR repertoire library preparation and sequencing were carried out by different laboratories using diverse techniques. For each donor, CD4 naive and CD4 memory were each given three plates, CD8 naive was given two plates, and CD8 memory was given one plate. Leukapheresis yielded between about 0.94 and 10 billion PBMCs per donor. To estimate repertoire size and how much clonotypes are shared between individuals, the study performed deep sequencing of blood TCR repertoires from 4 to 6 healthy adults.

The donors were healthy, HIV-negative adults who had no recently reported acute infections or vaccinations. All donors were Caucasian adults living in Nashville, Tennessee, USA. CD4+ T cells were enriched by magnetic negative selection; naive cells were then positively selected on CD45RA, and the negative fraction formed the memory subset. Blood was obtained by leukapheresis, after which PBMCs were separated by Ficoll-Histopaque density gradient centrifugation and cryopreserved in liquid nitrogen vapor phase. Purity and quantity of every magnetically sorted T cell population were checked by analytical flow cytometry. Genomic DNA was isolated from each sorted fraction and quantified by UV absorbance on a Nanodrop 2000c. As to this clone: No cognate antigen has been identified for it. No base quality values were provided; no much bigger clone lies one nucleotide off.

Broader findings and caveats from the paper: Sampling was limited to blood, and TCR repertoires in tissue likely differ from TCR repertoires in blood. The small number of donors limited the genetic and exposure-history diversity represented. Even with the large sequencing depth, rarefaction of the sorted-subset datasets indicated that sequencing was incomplete. Across a few donors, approximately 4.9% of naive CD4, 3% to 3.5% of naive CD8, about 2.3% of memory CD4, and approximately 0.4% of memory CD8 clonotypes were shared. Based on pairwise subsampling, the degree of clonotype sharing among donors was expected to be affected by sequencing depth. Compared with non-shared clonotypes, the clonotypes found in all four sorted-subset donors had higher generation probabilities. Naive subsets generally had larger estimated clonotype richness than memory subsets did.

Using the deep immunoSEQ assay, TCR CDR3 regions were amplified from genomic DNA by multiplex PCR. Extracted genomic DNA from each cell subset was spread evenly across all wells of several immunoSEQ 96-well plates, with each plate serving as a replicate. For sorted subsets, each replicate PCR was loaded with around 200 ng genomic DNA, equivalent to 30,000 or so T cell genomes. Purified libraries were quantified with a Qubit 3.0 fluorometer, sized on a Bioanalyzer 2100, and re-quantified with the KAPA Library Quantification kit. Every immunoSEQ 96-well plate was sequenced on a dedicated single-read 150-cycle Illumina NextSeq 550 flow cell. The authors' analysis ran thus. Because the immunoSEQ output included only junctional sequences and no quality scores, the filtering could not be the same as the filtering used for full-length reads. Sequences were annotated with PyIR, a Python wrapper for IgBLAST v1.9, using IMGT germline references to assign V/J genes and CDR3. Any read was removed if the V/J assignment was weak (E-value above 1e-6), the CDR3 was missing, or the read contained stop codons, out-of-frame junctions, or ambiguous translated residues. V3J clonotypes were defined as sequences sharing the same inferred V gene, J gene, and CDR3 amino acid sequence. The percentage overlap between two repertoires was calculated by dividing the number of shared unique clonotypes by the size of the smaller repertoire. Three approaches were used to assess repertoire richness: RTK rarefaction, the Chao1 estimator, and Recon v2.1 estimates of unobserved clonotypes. For all TCRbeta clonotypes obtained by the gDNA method from a few donors, generation probabilities were computed with OLGA. TCRdb re-hosts the immuneACCESS table, in-frame sequences only. Its copies lack some clones; in the studies checked, an unresolved V gene accounts for under half of them, and the cause for the rest is not known. That table is the source of V, J and clone size, and D and trimming were worked out from the DNA. Here the sample has some 1 million clones; around 75% occur a single time. The top ten constitute nearly 1.5% of the sample.

This receptor was identified in a man between 18 and 29 years old in good health. Material for sequencing was memory CD4+ T cells sorted from blood. The label giving this sample's cell subset or site can be read as: CD45RA-negative fraction.

In nucleotides, the sequence is TGTGCCAGCAGCCGCGAGGGGGCAGGTGGCTACACCTTC. Its amino acids are CASSREGAGGYTF. The V and J segments used are TRBV7-9 and TRBJ1-2; 7 central nucleotides agree with TRBD1. From V the trimming removes 5 bases and from J it removes 7 bases, while the gene matches leave 7 bases of the junction unaccounted for. The CDR3 numbers 13 residues from cysteine through phenylalanine. The CDR3 DNA has 39 bases and is translated from base 1. From a lookup of the germline V gene (reference sequence), CDR1 and CDR2 are SEHNR and FQNEAQ.